The rows below give T cell receptor beta chains drawn from one sample of a study of blood T cell repertoires in COVID-19. This table comes from immunoSEQ multiplex PCR, and its TCRdb copy is limited to in-frame clones, with some not included. The sample shows over 200,000 clones, about 90% of them seen only once. Sequenced sample: peripheral blood. Receptor source: a man aged 35 to 55 with active or convalescent COVID-19. Both conserved end residues are part of each CDR3. Each record gives: CDR3 length, J gene, V gene, D gene, clone size, CDR3 DNA, CDR3 protein. D genes are given only for firm matches. The size of a clone is reported for some rows only, either as once, few or many, or as a class for expanded clones.

CDR3 length: 14; J gene: TRBJ2-5; V gene: TRBV5-1; D gene: .; clone size: .; CDR3 DNA: TGCGCCAGCAGCTCCCTTAGTATCCAAGAGACCCAGTACTTC; CDR3 protein: CASSSLSIQETQYF
CDR3 length: 13; J gene: TRBJ2-5; V gene: TRBV10-2; D gene: TRBD1; clone size: few; CDR3 DNA: TGCGCCAGCAGTGACTCGAGGGGGCTGGCCCAGTACTTC; CDR3 protein: CASSDSRGLAQYF
CDR3 length: 14; J gene: TRBJ1-1; V gene: TRBV19; D gene: .; clone size: .; CDR3 DNA: TGTGCCAGTAGTGTCGGGTCAGTGAACACTGAAGCTTTCTTT; CDR3 protein: CASSVGSVNTEAFF
CDR3 length: 15; J gene: TRBJ1-5; V gene: TRBV15; D gene: TRBD1; clone size: .; CDR3 DNA: TGTGCCACCTGCCCGGGACAGGCCCATGATCAGCCCCAGCATTTT; CDR3 protein: CATCPGQAHDQPQHF
CDR3 length: 15; J gene: TRBJ2-7; V gene: TRBV2; D gene: TRBD1; clone size: few; CDR3 DNA: TGTGCCAGCAGACTAACAGGGGTTCGATCCTACGAGCAGTACTTC; CDR3 protein: CASRLTGVRSYEQYF
CDR3 length: 19; J gene: TRBJ1-5; V gene: TRBV27; D gene: TRBD1; clone size: .; CDR3 DNA: TGTGCCAGCAGTTTAACAGGGGGGCCCCTCGGATGGAGCAATCAGCCCCAGCATTTT; CDR3 protein: CASSLTGGPLGWSNQPQHF
CDR3 length: 14; J gene: TRBJ2-2; V gene: TRBV28; D gene: TRBD2; clone size: .; CDR3 DNA: TGTGCCAGCAGTGGAGGACTAGCGACCGGGGAGCTGTTTTTT; CDR3 protein: CASSGGLATGELFF
CDR3 length: 12; J gene: TRBJ1-2; V gene: TRBV19; D gene: .; clone size: .; CDR3 DNA: TGTGCCAGTAGTATACAGGGGTATGGCTACACCTTC; CDR3 protein: CASSIQGYGYTF
CDR3 length: 14; J gene: TRBJ1-1; V gene: TRBV5-4; D gene: .; clone size: .; CDR3 DNA: TGTGCCAGCAGTCCACCCGGTATGAACACTGAAGCTTTCTTT; CDR3 protein: CASSPPGMNTEAFF
CDR3 length: 15; J gene: TRBJ1-4; V gene: TRBV27; D gene: .; clone size: .; CDR3 DNA: TGTGCCAGCAGTTTAAACCCACTCCTTAATGAAAAACTGTTTTTT; CDR3 protein: CASSLNPLLNEKLFF
CDR3 length: 16; J gene: TRBJ1-2; V gene: TRBV15; D gene: TRBD1; clone size: .; CDR3 DNA: TGTGCCACCAGCAGCAATACCGGGACAGGGTCCTATGGCTACACCTTC; CDR3 protein: CATSSNTGTGSYGYTF
CDR3 length: 18; J gene: TRBJ1-3; V gene: TRBV24-1; D gene: .; clone size: .; CDR3 DNA: TGTGCCACCAGTGATTTCAACCACCAGGCATACTCTGGAAACACCATATATTTT; CDR3 protein: CATSDFNHQAYSGNTIYF
CDR3 length: 15; J gene: TRBJ2-1; V gene: TRBV12-5; D gene: TRBD2; clone size: .; CDR3 DNA: TGTGCTAGTGGACTGGGACTAGCGGGGTACAATGAGCAGTTCTTC; CDR3 protein: CASGLGLAGYNEQFF
CDR3 length: 14; J gene: TRBJ1-1; V gene: TRBV5-8; D gene: .; clone size: .; CDR3 DNA: TGTGCCAGCAGCTTGGACCAGGGGTACACTGAAGCTTTCTTT; CDR3 protein: CASSLDQGYTEAFF
CDR3 length: 18; J gene: TRBJ2-3; V gene: TRBV28; D gene: .; clone size: .; CDR3 DNA: TGTGCCAGCAGTTTGGGGATCGGAGGGGGCACTAGCACAGATACGCAGTATTTT; CDR3 protein: CASSLGIGGGTSTDTQYF
CDR3 length: 13; J gene: TRBJ2-7; V gene: TRBV6-5; D gene: .; clone size: .; CDR3 DNA: TGTGCCAGCAGTTACCAGGGCTCCTACGAGCAGTACTTC; CDR3 protein: CASSYQGSYEQYF
CDR3 length: 12; J gene: TRBJ1-1; V gene: TRBV28; D gene: .; clone size: .; CDR3 DNA: TGTGCCAGCAAAGGGCAGGGCCCTGAAGCTTTCTTT; CDR3 protein: CASKGQGPEAFF
CDR3 length: 11; J gene: TRBJ1-2; V gene: TRBV28; D gene: .; clone size: .; CDR3 DNA: TGTGCCAGTCAGACTAACTATGGCTACACCTTC; CDR3 protein: CASQTNYGYTF
CDR3 length: 12; J gene: TRBJ1-2; V gene: TRBV19; D gene: TRBD1; clone size: .; CDR3 DNA: TGTGCCAGTAACGACAGGGCGGATGGCTACACCTTC; CDR3 protein: CASNDRADGYTF
CDR3 length: 12; J gene: TRBJ1-2; V gene: TRBV19; D gene: .; clone size: few; CDR3 DNA: TGTGCCAGTACCCAGGGCCACTATGGCTACACCTTC; CDR3 protein: CASTQGHYGYTF
CDR3 length: 12; J gene: TRBJ2-7; V gene: TRBV7-3; D gene: .; clone size: .; CDR3 DNA: TGTGCCAGCAAACAAACGTCGTACGAGCAGTACTTC; CDR3 protein: CASKQTSYEQYF